This T cell receptor (beta chain) was identified during a study of shared clonotypes between healthy human individuals. General study findings and limits: Non-shared clonotypes were found to have lower generation probabilities than the clonotypes that were shared by all four of the sorted-subset donors.

Germline assignment: CDR1 LNHNV and CDR2 YYDKDF (reference sequence). The CDR3 consists of 13 residues. The V end was cut by 2 bases, the J end by 7 bases, with 12 bases between. CD45RA+ naive and CD45RA-negative memory subsets were separated from CD4+ cells. The assay was immunoSEQ multiplex PCR, and TCRdb's table has in-frame clones only and misses some. Here the sample spans 1.6 million or so clones, roughly 96% being singletons. On this clone itself: Its specificity is not known.

The sequenced sample was naive CD4+ T cells sorted from blood. Subset meaning: CD45RA+ positively selected. This TCR derives from a man aged 30 to 39 in good health. The V gene is TRBV15, the J gene TRBJ2-7; no reliable D call. The CDR3 nucleotides read TGTGCCACCAGCAGACAGGACCGCACGGAGCAGTACTTC. Its protein is CATSRQDRTEQYF.